This passage covers 21 T cell receptor beta chains from one sample sequenced in a study of T cells in Graves' hyperthyroidism and ophthalmopathy. There were TCR beta CDR3 regions amplified from RNA transcripts. The primer set for the first-round RT-PCR of the TCR CDR3 was HTBI. Via MiXCR, TCRdb re-called the multiplex PCR reads, giving one row per CDR3 protein. The repertoire holds around 620,000 distinct CDR3 sequences, just over 45% seen once, with under 20% in the top ten. Input material: peripheral blood or thyroid tissue (not recorded which). Receptors originate from an adult woman with Graves' disease, either hyperthyroidism or ophthalmopathy (not recorded which).

Written as DNA, the CDR3 is TGTGCCATCAGTTCATTGTGGGTGGAGACCCAGTACTTC. It yields the protein CAISSLWVETQYF. The rearrangement links TRBV10-3 to TRBJ2-5; D call uncertain. With 5 bases removed from V and 5 bases from J, the gap between germline ends came to 12 bases. CDR3 length: 13 residues. The germline gives CDR1 ENHRY, CDR2 SYGVKD.

In this sample, this clonotype turned up many times. CDR3 loop: CASSYPDRGAYEQYF. The DNA of the CDR3 is TGCGCCAGCAGCTACCCGGACAGGGGAGCCTACGAGCAGTACTTC. The chain has TRBV5-1 and TRBJ2-7; 9 bases line up with TRBD1. The germline V gene encodes CDR1 SGHRS and CDR2 YFSETQ. CDR3 length: 15 amino acids. Trimming removed 3 bases from V and 2 bases from J; junction bases left unmatched: 6.

The V call is TRBV25-1, the J call TRBJ1-6; D perhaps matches TRBD1 (6 bases). From germline, CDR1 is MGHDK and CDR2 SYGVNS. The V gene lost 3 bases and the J gene lost 6 bases, with 18 bases spanning the gap. The CDR3 consists of 17 residues. CDR3 bases: TGTGCCAGCAGTGAGTTTATCGGGGGGCAGAGTAATTCACCCCTCCACTTT. Encoded protein: CASSEFIGGQSNSPLHF.

This sequence joins TRBV7-3 and TRBJ1-1; weak D call: TRBD1 (6 bases). Trimming left V 6 bases short and J 10 bases short, with 15 bases between. The CDR3 totals 12 residues. Per germline, CDR1 SGHTA and CDR2 FQGTGA. DNA for the CDR3: TGTGCCAGCAGGAAAAGGGGGACGAGAGCTTTCTTT. It codes for CASRKRGTRAFF. Using reference TRBV7-3 and TRBJ1-1 for the parts outside the CDR3, the full variable domain is GAGVSQTPSNKVTEKGKYVELRCDPISGHTALYWYRQSLGQGPEFLIYFQGTGAADDSGLPNDRFFAVRPEGSVSTLKIQRTERGDSAVYLCASRKRGTRAFFGQGTRLTVV.

The chain's CDR3 is CASRDSLYYEQYF. CDR3 nucleotide sequence: TGTGCCAGCAGGGACAGTCTTTACTACGAGCAGTACTTC. The chain is built from TRBV25-1 and TRBJ2-7; maybe TRBD1 (6 bases). Germline V gene sequence: CDR1 MGHDK, CDR2 SYGVNS. The CDR3 consists of 13 residues. The V and J ends lost 6 bases and 3 bases respectively, with 12 bases between them.

The rearrangement joins TRBV29-1 to TRBJ2-7; 9 bases fit TRBD1. Trimming at V came to 8 bases and at J to 4 bases, leaving 12 bases not matched to a gene. Per germline, CDR1 SQVTM and CDR2 ANQGSEA. CDR3 size: 14 residues. The CDR3 bases are TGCAGCTTGGTCCCACAGGGGGCGAAGTACGAGCAGTACTTC. Protein: CSLVPQGAKYEQYF.

This chain joins TRBV20-1 and TRBJ2-4; D is uncertain. Trimming took off 7 bases at V and 0 bases at J, with 13 bases between the two ends. The germline V gene encodes CDR1 DFQATT and CDR2 SNEGSKA (reference sequence). The CDR3 contains 14 residues. CDR3 residues: CSVPHLVAKNIQYF. The CDR3, as DNA: TGCAGTGTCCCCCATCTCGTAGCCAAAAACATTCAGTACTTC.

The chain recombines TRBV11-2 with TRBJ1-2, with D uncertain. The germline V gene has CDR1 SGHAT and CDR2 FQNNGV. Deletions cut 5 bases from V and 4 bases from J, with 17 bases between. The length of the CDR3 is 15 residues. In DNA form, the CDR3 reads TGTGCCAGCAGCCGGCGGCCTACTCTCGCCTATGGCTACACCTTC. Translated: CASSRRPTLAYGYTF.

V gene TRBV2 combines with J gene TRBJ1-4, with D unclear. This CDR3 contains 16 residues. V was clipped by 7 bases and J by 7 bases, with 22 bases between them. Germline CDR1 reads SNHLY; CDR2 reads FYNNEI. CDR3 residues: CASTLKGFSGREKLFF. CDR3 nucleotide sequence: TGTGCCAGCACCCTTAAGGGTTTCTCTGGACGTGAAAAACTGTTTTTT.

V gene TRBV2 combines with J gene TRBJ1-1; D unclear. The CDR3 covers 14 residues. Germline loops: CDR1 SNHLY, CDR2 FYNNEI. V lost 3 bases and J 2 bases, leaving 10 bases between the germline ends. This CDR3 is CASSDVPPNTEAFF. DNA of the CDR3: TGTGCCAGCAGTGATGTACCTCCAAACACTGAAGCTTTCTTT. Drawing the rest from reference TRBV2 and TRBJ1-1, the complete variable domain is EPEVTQTPSHQVTQMGQEVILRCVPISNHLYFYWYRQILGQKVEFLVSFYNNEISEKSEIFDDQFSVERPDGSNFTLKIRSTKLEDSAMYFCASSDVPPNTEAFFGQGTRLTVV.

The rearrangement uses TRBV10-3 and TRBJ1-2; D remains ambiguous. CDR1 is ENHRY, CDR2 SYGVKD, per germline. Deletions cut 10 bases from V and 8 bases from J, with 23 bases between. This CDR3 contains 14 residues. The CDR3 bases are TGTGCCAGCAGGCCGGGCCTCGACGAAGTGGGCTACACCTTC. It yields the protein CASRPGLDEVGYTF.

V and J are TRBV15 and TRBJ2-5; TRBD1 or TRBD2 may be the D gene (6 bases each). In germline, CDR1 is LNHNV, CDR2 YYDKDF (reference sequence). V lost 5 bases and J lost 0, with 10 bases in between. The CDR3 extends over 14 amino acids. As DNA, the CDR3 is TGTGCCACCAGCGGAGGGGGACACCAAGAGACCCAGTACTTC. This sequence encodes CATSGGGHQETQYF.

This clonotype was seen ten or more times. The CDR3 here is CASSRTSGQPQHF. CDR3 DNA: TGTGCCAGCAGTCGTACATCGGGACAGCCCCAGCATTTT. The genes are TRBV27 and TRBJ1-5; D unclear. The CDR3 has 13 residues. The V and J ends lost 5 bases and 7 bases respectively, with 12 bases between them. CDR1 and CDR2 (germline): MNHEY, SMNVEV (reference sequence).

This clonotype was seen at least ten times. This chain links TRBV7-9 with TRBJ1-2; D is unclear. V lost 3 bases, J lost 4 bases, and 18 bases lay in between. This CDR3 comprises 16 residues. Germline CDR1 reads SEHNR; CDR2 reads FQNEAQ (reference sequence). The DNA for the CDR3 is TGTGCCAGCAGCTTGTCCGACCGAAACCTCCTCTATGGCTACACCTTC. It codes for CASSLSDRNLLYGYTF.

The chain uses TRBV7-2 and TRBJ2-5; 14 bases match TRBD2. Per the germline V gene, CDR1 is SGHTA and CDR2 is FQGNSA. The CDR3 sequence is 16 residues long. Trimming cost V 6 bases and J 1 base; bases outside gene matches: 4. CDR3 nucleotide sequence: TGTGCCAGCAGTACCGGACTAGCGGGAGGCCAAGAGACCCAGTACTTC. It is translated as CASSTGLAGGQETQYF.

The CDR3 loop reads CASSERDRGRNEQFF. As DNA, the CDR3 is TGTGCCAGCAGTGAAAGGGACAGGGGGCGGAATGAGCAGTTCTTC. The chain has TRBV2 and TRBJ2-1, with 12 bases identical to TRBD1. CDR3 size: 15 residues. The ends lost 2 bases at V and 7 bases at J; junction bases unmatched: 3. Germline CDR1 reads SNHLY; CDR2 reads FYNNEI.

The chain couples TRBV7-9 to TRBJ1-1, with D possibly matching TRBD1 (5 bases). This CDR3 spans 15 amino acids. The germline CDR1 and CDR2 sequences are SEHNR and FQNEAQ (reference sequence). The V end lost 4 bases, the J end lost 3 bases, and 15 bases lay between the germline ends. CDR3 region: CASSYQQDGYTEAFF. CDR3 nucleotide sequence: TGTGCCAGCAGCTACCAACAGGATGGCTACACTGAAGCTTTCTTT.

This clonotype has at least ten counts. The CDR3 DNA is TGTGCCACCAGCGTCGGGACTAGCGGGAGTTGGGGGGGACAAGAGACCCAGTACTTC. This translates into CATSVGTSGSWGGQETQYF. The chain links TRBV15 to TRBJ2-5; the match to TRBD2 covers 14 bases. The CDR3 runs to 19 residues. Trimming cost V 5 bases and J 2 bases; bases outside gene matches: 13. Looked up from germline, CDR1 is LNHNV and CDR2 is YYDKDF (reference sequence).

This clonotype was seen repeatedly, ten times or more. V and J are TRBV9 and TRBJ1-4; 10 bases map to TRBD1. Germline trimming cut 3 bases from V and 6 bases from J; bases unmatched to any gene: 2. The CDR3 loop spans 14 amino acids. The germline CDR1 and CDR2 sequences are SGDLS and YYNGEE. Written as DNA, the CDR3 is TGTGCCAGCAGCGAGGGACAGGGGTATGAAAAACTGTTTTTT. It encodes CASSEGQGYEKLFF.

The chain couples TRBV11-2 to TRBJ2-2; 8 bases map to TRBD2. The CDR3 length is 15 residues. The V segment lost 5 bases and the J segment 5 bases; nucleotides outside the gene matches: 7. In germline, CDR1 is SGHAT, CDR2 FQNNGV. The CDR3 region has the DNA TGTGCCAGCAGCCGCACCGGGACTAGTACCGGGGAGCTGTTTTTT. Amino acid sequence: CASSRTGTSTGELFF.

At least ten counts were recorded for this clonotype. The chain recombines TRBV29-1 with TRBJ1-1; D possibly corresponds to TRBD1 (5 bases). The V gene's germline CDR1 is SQVTM and CDR2 ANQGSEA. The CDR3 length is 16 residues. Trimming pared 5 bases from V and 0 bases from J, leaving 19 bases between. The CDR3 region has the DNA TGCAGCGTTCTAGGGACGCCTGGGCGGATGAACACTGAAGCTTTCTTT. Translating it yields CSVLGTPGRMNTEAFF.